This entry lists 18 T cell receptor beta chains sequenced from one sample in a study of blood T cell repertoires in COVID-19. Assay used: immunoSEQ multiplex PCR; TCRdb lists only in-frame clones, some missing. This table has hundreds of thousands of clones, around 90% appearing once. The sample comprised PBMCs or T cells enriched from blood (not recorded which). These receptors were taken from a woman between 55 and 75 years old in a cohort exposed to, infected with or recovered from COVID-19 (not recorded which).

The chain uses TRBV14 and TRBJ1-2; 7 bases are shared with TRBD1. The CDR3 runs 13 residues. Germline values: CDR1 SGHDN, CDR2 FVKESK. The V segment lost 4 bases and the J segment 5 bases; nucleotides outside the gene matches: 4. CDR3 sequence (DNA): TGTGCCAGCAGCCCCGACAGGGAATATGGCTACACCTTC. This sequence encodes CASSPDREYGYTF.

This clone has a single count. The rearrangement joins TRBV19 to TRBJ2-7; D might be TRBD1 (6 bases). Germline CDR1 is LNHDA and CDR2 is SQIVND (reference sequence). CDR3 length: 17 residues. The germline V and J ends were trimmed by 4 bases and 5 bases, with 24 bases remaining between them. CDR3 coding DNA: TGTGCCAGTAGTAAACTTTCTGCCTCGCAGGGGAAGGACGAGCAGTACTTC. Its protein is CASSKLSASQGKDEQYF.

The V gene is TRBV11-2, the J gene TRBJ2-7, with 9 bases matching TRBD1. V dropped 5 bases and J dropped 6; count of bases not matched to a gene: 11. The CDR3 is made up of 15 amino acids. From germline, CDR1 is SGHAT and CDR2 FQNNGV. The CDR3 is CASSLPTGGIGEQYF. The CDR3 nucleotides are TGTGCCAGCAGCCTACCGACAGGGGGAATTGGCGAGCAGTACTTC.

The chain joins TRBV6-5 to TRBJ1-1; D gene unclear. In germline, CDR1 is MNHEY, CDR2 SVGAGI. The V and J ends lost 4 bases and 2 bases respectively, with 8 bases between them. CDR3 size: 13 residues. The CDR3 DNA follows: TGTGCCAGCAGTTGGGAGTACAACACTGAAGCTTTCTTT. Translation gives CASSWEYNTEAFF.

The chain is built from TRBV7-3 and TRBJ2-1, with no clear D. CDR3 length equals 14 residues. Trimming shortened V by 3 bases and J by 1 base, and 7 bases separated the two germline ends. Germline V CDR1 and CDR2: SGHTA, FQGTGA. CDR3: CASSLAGSYNEQFF. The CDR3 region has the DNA TGTGCCAGCAGCTTGGCAGGTTCCTACAATGAGCAGTTCTTC.

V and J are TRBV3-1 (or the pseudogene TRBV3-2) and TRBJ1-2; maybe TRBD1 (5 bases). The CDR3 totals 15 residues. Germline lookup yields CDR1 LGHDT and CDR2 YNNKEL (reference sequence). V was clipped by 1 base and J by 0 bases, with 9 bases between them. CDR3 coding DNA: TGTGCCAGCAGCCAAGGTGGGGCCGCTAACTATGGCTACACCTTC. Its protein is CASSQGGAANYGYTF.

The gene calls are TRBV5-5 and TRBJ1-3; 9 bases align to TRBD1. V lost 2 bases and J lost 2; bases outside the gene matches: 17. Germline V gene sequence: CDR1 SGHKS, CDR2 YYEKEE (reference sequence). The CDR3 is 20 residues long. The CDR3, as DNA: TGTGCCAGCAGCTTACGGCCCCCGGACAGGGGAAGTATCCCTGGAAACACCATATATTTT. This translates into CASSLRPPDRGSIPGNTIYF.

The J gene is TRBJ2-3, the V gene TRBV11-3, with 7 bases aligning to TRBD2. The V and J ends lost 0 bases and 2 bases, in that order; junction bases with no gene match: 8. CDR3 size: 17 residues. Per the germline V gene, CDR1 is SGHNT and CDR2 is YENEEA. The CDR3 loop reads CASSLDHAGASTDTQYF. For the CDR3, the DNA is TGTGCCAGCAGCTTAGATCATGCGGGAGCGTCCACAGATACGCAGTATTTT.

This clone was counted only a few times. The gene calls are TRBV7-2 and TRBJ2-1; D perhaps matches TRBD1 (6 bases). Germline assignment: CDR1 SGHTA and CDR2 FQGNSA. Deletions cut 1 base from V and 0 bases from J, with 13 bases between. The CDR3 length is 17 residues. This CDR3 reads CASSLVGTPSSYNEQFF. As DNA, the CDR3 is TGTGCCAGCAGCTTAGTAGGGACACCCAGCTCCTACAATGAGCAGTTCTTC.

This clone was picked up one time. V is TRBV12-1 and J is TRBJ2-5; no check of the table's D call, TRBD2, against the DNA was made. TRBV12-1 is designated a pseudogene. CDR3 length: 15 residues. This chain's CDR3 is CASSVRDLGQETQYF. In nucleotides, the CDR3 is TGTGCCAGCAGCGTCCGGGACTTGGGGCAAGAGACCCAGTACTTC.

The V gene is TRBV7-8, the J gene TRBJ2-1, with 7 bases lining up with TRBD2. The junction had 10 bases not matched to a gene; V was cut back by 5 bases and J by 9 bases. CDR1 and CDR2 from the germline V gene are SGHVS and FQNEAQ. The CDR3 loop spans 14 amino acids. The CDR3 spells CASSPREGRIEQFF. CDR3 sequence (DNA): TGTGCCAGCAGCCCTAGGGAGGGCCGAATTGAGCAGTTCTTC.

CDR3 coding DNA: TGTGCCATCAGTGAGTCGACTCCGGGGACAGCTGGAAACACCATATATTTT. Translation gives CAISESTPGTAGNTIYF. The J gene is TRBJ1-3, the V gene TRBV10-3; 7 bases align to TRBD1. V trimming: 0 bases; J trimming: 2 bases; junction bases outside the gene matches: 7. Germline CDR1 is ENHRY and CDR2 is SYGVKD. The CDR3 has 17 amino acids.

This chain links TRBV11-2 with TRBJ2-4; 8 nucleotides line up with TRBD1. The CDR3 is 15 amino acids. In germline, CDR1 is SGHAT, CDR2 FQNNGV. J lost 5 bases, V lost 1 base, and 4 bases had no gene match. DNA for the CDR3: TGTGCCAGCAGCTTAGCCCAGGGGGCGGAAAACATTCAGTACTTC. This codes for CASSLAQGAENIQYF.

DNA of the CDR3: TGCGCCAGCAGCTTGGCGGGACTAGCGGGAATGAGGGAGCAGTACTTC. Amino acids: CASSLAGLAGMREQYF. The rearrangement joins TRBV5-1 to TRBJ2-7; 13 bases are shared with TRBD2. Germline lookup yields CDR1 SGHRS and CDR2 YFSETQ. This CDR3 region has 16 residues. Trimming cost V 0 bases and J 7 bases; bases outside gene matches: 7.

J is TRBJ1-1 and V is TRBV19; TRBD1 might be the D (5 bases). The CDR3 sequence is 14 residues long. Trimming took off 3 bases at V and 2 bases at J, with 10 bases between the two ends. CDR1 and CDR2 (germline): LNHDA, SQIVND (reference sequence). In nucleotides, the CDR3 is TGTGCCAGTAGTATCCAGGGCGGAAACACTGAAGCTTTCTTT. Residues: CASSIQGGNTEAFF.

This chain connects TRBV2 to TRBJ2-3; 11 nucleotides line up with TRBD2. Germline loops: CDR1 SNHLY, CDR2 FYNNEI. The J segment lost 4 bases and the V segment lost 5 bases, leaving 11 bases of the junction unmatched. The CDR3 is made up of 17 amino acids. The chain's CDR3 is CASSSKVAGGPPDTQYF. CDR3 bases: TGTGCCAGCAGTTCAAAAGTAGCGGGAGGGCCGCCAGATACGCAGTATTTT.

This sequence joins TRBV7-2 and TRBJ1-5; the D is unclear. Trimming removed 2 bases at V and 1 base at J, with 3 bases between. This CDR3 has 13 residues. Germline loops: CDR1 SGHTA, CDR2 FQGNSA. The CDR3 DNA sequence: TGTGCCAGCAGCTTACAAAGCAATCAGCCCCAGCATTTT. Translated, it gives CASSLQSNQPQHF. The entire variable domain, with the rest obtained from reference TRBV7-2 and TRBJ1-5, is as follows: GAGVSQSPSNKVTEKGKDVELRCDPISGHTALYWYRQSLGQGLEFLIYFQGNSAPDKSGLPSDRFSAERTGGSVSTLTIQRTQQEDSAVYLCASSLQSNQPQHFGDGTRLSIL.

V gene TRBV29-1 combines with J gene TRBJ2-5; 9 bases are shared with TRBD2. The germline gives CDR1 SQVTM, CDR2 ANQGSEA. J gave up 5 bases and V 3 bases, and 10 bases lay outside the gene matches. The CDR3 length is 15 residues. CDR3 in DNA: TGCAGCGTTGATAGGCGGGAGGGCCTGGGGGAGACCCAGTACTTC. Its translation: CSVDRREGLGETQYF.